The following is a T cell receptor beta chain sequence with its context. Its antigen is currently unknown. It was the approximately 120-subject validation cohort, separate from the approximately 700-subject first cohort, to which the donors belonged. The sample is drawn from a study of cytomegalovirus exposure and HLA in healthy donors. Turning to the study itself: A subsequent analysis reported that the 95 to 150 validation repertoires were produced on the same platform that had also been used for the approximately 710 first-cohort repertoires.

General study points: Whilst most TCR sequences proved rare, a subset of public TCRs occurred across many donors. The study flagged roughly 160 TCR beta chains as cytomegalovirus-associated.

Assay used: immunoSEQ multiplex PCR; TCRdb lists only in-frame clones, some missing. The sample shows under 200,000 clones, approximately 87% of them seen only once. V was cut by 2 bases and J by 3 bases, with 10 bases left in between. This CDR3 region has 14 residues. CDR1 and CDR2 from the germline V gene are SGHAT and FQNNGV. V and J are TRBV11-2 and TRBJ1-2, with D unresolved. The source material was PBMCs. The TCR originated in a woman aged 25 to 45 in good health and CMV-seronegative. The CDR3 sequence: CASSLRLSDYGYTF. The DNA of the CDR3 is TGTGCCAGCAGCTTACGTTTAAGTGACTATGGCTACACCTTC. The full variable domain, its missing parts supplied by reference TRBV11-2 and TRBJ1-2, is EAGVAQSPRYKIIEKRQSVAFWCNPISGHATLYWYQQILGQGPKLLIQFQNNGVVDDSQLPKDRFSAERLKGVDSTLKIQPAKLEDSAVYLCASSLRLSDYGYTFGSGTRLTVV.